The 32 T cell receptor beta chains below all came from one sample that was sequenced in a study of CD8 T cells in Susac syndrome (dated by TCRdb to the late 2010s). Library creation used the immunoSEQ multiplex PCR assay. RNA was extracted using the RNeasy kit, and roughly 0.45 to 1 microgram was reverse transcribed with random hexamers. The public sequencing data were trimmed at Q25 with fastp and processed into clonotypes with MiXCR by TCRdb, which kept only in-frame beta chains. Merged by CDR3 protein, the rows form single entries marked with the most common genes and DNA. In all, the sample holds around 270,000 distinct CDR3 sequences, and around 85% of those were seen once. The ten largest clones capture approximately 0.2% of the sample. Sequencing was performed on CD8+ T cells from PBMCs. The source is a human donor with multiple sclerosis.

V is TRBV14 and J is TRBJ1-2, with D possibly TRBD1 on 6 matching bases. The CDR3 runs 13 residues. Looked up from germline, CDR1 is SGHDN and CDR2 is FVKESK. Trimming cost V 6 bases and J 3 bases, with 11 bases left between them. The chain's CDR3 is CASRPTGYYGYTF. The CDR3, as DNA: TGTGCCAGCAGACCGACAGGCTACTATGGCTACACCTTC.

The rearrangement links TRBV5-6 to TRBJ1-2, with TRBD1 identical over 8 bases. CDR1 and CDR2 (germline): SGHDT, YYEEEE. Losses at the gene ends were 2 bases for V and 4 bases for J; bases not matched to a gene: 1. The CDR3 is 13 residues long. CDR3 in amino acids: CASSFGTGYGYTF. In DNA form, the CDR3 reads TGTGCCAGCAGCTTCGGGACAGGCTATGGCTACACCTTC.

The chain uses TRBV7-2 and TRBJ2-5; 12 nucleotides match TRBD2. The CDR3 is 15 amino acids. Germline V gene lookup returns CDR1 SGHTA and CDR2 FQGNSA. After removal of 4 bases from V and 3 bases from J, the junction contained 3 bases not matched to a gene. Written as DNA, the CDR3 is TGTGCCAGCAGCTCCTGGACTAGCGGGAAAGAGACCCAGTACTTC. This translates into CASSSWTSGKETQYF.

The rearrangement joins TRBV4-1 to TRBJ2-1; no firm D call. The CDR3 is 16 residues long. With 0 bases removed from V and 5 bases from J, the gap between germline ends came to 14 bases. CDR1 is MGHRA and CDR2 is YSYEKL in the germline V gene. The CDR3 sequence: CASSQDIVGANNEQFF. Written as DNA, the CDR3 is TGCGCCAGCAGCCAAGATATTGTAGGAGCGAACAATGAGCAGTTCTTC.

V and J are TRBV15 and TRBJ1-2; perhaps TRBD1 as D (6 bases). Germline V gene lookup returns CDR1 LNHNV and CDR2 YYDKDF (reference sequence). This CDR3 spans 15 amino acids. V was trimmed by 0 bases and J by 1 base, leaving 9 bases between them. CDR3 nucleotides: TGTGCCACCAGCAGAGAAAACAGGGATAACTATGGCTACACCTTC. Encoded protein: CATSRENRDNYGYTF.

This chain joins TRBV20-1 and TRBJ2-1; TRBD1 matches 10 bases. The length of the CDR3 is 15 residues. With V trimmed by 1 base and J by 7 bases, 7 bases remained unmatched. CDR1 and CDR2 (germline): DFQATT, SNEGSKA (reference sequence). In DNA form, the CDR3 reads TGCAGTGCTAGAGCCCCGGGACAGGGGCGGAATGAGCAGTTCTTC. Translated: CSARAPGQGRNEQFF.

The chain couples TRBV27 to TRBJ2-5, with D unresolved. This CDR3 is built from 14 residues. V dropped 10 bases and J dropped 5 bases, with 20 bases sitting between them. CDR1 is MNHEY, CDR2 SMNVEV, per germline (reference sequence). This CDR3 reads CATKLERTWETQYF. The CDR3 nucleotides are TGTGCCACCAAGCTGGAGAGGACCTGGGAGACCCAGTACTTC.

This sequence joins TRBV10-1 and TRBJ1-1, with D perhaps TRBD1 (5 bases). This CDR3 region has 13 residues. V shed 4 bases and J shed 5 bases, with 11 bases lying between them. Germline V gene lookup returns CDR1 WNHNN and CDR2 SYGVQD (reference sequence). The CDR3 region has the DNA TGCGCCAGCAGTGCCAGGGAGGATACTGAAGCTTTCTTT. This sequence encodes CASSAREDTEAFF.

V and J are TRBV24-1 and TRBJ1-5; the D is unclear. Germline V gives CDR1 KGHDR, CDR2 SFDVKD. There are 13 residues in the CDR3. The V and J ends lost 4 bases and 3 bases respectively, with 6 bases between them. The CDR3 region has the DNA TGTGCCACCAGTGAGGGGATCAATCAGCCCCAGCATTTT. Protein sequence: CATSEGINQPQHF.

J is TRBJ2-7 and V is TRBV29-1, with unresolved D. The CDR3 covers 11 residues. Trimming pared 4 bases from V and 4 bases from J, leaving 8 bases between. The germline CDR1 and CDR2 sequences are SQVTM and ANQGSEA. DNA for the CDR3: TGCAGCGTTGGGCTTGGGTACGAGCAGTACTTC. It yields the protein CSVGLGYEQYF.

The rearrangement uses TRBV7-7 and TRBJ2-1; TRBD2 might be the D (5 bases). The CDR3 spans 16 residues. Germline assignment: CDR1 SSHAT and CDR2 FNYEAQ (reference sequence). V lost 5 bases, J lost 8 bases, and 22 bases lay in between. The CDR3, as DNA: TGTGCCAGCAGCCGCGACCGAGGACTCGCGGGCGATGAGCAGTTCTTC. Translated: CASSRDRGLAGDEQFF.

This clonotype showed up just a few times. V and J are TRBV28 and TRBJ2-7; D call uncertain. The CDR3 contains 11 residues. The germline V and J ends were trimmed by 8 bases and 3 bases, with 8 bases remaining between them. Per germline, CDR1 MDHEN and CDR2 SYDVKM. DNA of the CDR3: TGTGCCAGCCCCCCGGGCTACGAGCAGTACTTC. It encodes CASPPGYEQYF.

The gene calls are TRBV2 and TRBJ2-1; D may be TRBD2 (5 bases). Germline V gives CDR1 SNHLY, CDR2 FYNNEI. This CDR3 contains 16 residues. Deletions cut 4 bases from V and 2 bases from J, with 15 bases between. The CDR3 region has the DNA TGTGCCAGCAGTGGAGGGTTAGGGAGCACCTACAATGAGCAGTTCTTC. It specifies CASSGGLGSTYNEQFF.

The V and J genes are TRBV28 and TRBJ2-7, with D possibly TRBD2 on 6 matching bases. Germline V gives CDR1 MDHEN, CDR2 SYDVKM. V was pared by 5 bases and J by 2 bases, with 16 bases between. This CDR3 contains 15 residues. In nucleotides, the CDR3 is TGTGCCAGCAGTACCCCGGGACTCGACACCTACGAGCAGTACTTC. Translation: CASSTPGLDTYEQYF.

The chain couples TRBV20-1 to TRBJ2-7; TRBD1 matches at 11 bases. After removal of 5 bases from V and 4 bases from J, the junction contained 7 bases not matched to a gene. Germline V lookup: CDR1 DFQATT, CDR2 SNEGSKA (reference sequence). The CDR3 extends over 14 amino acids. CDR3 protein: CSAGPGTGGYEQYF. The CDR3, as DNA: TGCAGTGCTGGACCCGGGACAGGGGGTTACGAGCAGTACTTC.

CDR3 sequence (DNA): TGTGCCAGCAGTGCTTTAGCGGGGCGTTCCTACGAGCAGTACTTC. Its protein is CASSALAGRSYEQYF. The chain carries TRBV27 and TRBJ2-7, with TRBD2 identical over 8 bases. The CDR3 length is 15 residues. Germline values: CDR1 MNHEY, CDR2 SMNVEV (reference sequence). J gave up 1 base and V 5 bases, and 7 bases lay outside the gene matches.

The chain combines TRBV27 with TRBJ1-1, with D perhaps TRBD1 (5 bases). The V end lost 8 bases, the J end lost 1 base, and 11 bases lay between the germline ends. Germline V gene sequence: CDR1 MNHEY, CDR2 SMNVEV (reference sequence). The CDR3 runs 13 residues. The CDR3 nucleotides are TGTGCCAGCGTAGGGGTTGGGAACACTGAAGCTTTCTTT. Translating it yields CASVGVGNTEAFF.

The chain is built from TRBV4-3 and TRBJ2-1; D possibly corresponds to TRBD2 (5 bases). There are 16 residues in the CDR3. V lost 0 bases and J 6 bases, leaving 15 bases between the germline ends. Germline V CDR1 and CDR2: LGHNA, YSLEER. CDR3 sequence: CASSQDKGTGSNEQFF. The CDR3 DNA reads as TGCGCCAGCAGCCAAGATAAAGGAACGGGAAGCAATGAGCAGTTCTTC.

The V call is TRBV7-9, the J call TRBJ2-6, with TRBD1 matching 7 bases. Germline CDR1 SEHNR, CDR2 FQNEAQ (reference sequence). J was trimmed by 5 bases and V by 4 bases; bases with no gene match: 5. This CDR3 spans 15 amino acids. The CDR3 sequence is CASSSTGEWANVLTF. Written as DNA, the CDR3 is TGTGCCAGCAGCTCTACAGGGGAATGGGCCAACGTCCTGACTTTC.

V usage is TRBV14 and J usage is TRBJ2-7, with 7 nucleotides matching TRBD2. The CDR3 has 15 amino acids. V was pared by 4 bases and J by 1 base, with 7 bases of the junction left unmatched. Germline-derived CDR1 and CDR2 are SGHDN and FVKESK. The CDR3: CASSLHGGGSYEQYF. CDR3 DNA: TGTGCCAGCAGCCTCCATGGGGGGGGATCCTACGAGCAGTACTTC.

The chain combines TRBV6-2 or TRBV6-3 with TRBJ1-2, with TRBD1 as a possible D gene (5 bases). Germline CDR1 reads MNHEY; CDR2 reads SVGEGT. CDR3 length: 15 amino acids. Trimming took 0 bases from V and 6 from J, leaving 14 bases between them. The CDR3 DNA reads TGTGCCAGCAGTTACTCGCCAGGGTCGGTTGATGGCTACACCTTC. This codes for CASSYSPGSVDGYTF.

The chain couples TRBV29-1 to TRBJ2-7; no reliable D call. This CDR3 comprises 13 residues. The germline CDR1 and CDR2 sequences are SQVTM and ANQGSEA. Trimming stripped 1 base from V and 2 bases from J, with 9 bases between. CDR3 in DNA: TGCAGCGTTGAAGTTTCTGACACCTACGAGCAGTACTTC. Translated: CSVEVSDTYEQYF.

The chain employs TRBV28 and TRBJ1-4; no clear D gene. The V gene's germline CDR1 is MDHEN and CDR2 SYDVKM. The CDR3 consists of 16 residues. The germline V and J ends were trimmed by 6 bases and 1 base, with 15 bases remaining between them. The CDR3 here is CASRRSPELTNEKLFF. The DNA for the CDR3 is TGTGCCAGCAGGCGCTCGCCGGAGTTAACTAATGAAAAACTGTTTTTT.

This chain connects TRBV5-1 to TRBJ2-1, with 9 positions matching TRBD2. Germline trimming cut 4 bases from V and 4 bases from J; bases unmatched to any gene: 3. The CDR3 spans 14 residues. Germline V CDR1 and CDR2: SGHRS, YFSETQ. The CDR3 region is CASSNAGGYNEQFF. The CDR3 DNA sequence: TGCGCCAGCAGCAACGCGGGAGGGTACAATGAGCAGTTCTTC. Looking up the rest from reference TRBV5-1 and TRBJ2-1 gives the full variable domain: KAGVTQTPRYLIKTRGQQVTLSCSPISGHRSVSWYQQTPGQGLQFLFEYFSETQRNKGNFPGRFSGRQFSNSRSEMNVSTLELGDSALYLCASSNAGGYNEQFFGPGTRLTVL.

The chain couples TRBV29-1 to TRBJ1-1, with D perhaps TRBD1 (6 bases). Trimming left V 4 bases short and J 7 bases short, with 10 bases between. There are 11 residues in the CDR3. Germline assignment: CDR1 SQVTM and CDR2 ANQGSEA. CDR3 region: CSVGGGLEAFF. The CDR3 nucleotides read TGCAGCGTTGGTGGGGGCCTTGAAGCTTTCTTT.

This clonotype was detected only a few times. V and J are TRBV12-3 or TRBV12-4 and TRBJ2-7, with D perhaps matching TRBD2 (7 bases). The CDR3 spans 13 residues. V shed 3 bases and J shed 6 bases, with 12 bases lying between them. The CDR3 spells CASSLGGGSEQYF. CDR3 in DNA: TGTGCCAGCAGTTTGGGGGGCGGGAGCGAGCAGTACTTC.

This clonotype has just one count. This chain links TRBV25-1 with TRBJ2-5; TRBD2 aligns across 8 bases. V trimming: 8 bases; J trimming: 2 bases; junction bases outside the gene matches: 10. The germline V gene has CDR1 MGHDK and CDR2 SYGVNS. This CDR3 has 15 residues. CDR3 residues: CASGSSGPPQETQYF. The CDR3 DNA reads TGTGCCAGCGGGTCTAGCGGGCCGCCTCAAGAGACCCAGTACTTC.

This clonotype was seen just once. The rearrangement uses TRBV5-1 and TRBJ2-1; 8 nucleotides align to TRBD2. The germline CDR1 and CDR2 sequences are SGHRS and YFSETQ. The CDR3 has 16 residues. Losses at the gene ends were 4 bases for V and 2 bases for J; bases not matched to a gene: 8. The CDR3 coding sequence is TGCGCCAGCAGCACTTACGGGAGGGCCCCCTACAATGAGCAGTTCTTC. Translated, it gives CASSTYGRAPYNEQFF.

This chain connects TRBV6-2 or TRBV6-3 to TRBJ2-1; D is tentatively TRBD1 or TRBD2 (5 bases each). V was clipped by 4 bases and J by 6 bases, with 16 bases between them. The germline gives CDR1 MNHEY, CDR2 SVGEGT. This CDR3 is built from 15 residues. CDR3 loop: CASSLGRTPFNEQFF. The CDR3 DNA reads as TGTGCCAGCAGTTTGGGACGGACACCGTTCAATGAGCAGTTCTTC.

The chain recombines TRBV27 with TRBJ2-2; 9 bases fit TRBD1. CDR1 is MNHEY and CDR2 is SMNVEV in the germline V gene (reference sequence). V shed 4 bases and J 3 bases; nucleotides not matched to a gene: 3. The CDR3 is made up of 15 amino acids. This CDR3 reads CASSSRTGDTGELFF. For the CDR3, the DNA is TGTGCCAGCAGTTCGAGGACAGGGGACACCGGGGAGCTGTTTTTT.

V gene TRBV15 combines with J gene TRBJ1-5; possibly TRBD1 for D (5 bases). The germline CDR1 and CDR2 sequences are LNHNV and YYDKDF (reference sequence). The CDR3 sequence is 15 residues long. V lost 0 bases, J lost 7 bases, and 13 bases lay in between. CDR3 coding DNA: TGTGCCACCAGCAGAGATCGCTCAGGGTACCAGCCCCAGCATTTT. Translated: CATSRDRSGYQPQHF.

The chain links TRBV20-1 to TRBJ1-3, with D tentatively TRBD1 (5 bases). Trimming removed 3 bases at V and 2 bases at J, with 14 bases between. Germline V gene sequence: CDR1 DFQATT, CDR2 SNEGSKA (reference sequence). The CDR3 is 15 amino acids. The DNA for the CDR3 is TGCAGTGCTAGGGAGGGGCATTTAGCTGGAAACACCATATATTTT. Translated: CSAREGHLAGNTIYF.